Shown below are 5 T cell receptor beta chains from a single sample sequenced in a study of T cell responses to AZD1222 COVID-19 vaccine. Profiling relied on immunoSEQ multiplex PCR, and the TCRdb table lists in-frame clones only, not all of them. The sample lists 110,000 to 150,000 clones; 70% to 90% were seen once. The source material was peripheral blood, sampled on day 0 of AZD1222 vaccination. The receptors shown here come from an adult in good health.

The chain recombines TRBV6-5 with TRBJ2-2; no firm D call. CDR3 length: 16 amino acids. The V end was cut by 0 bases, the J end by 2 bases, with 10 bases between. The germline CDR1 and CDR2 sequences are MNHEY and SVGAGI. The CDR3 nucleotides read TGTGCCAGCAGTTACTCGATGGCGGCCAACACCGGGGAGCTGTTTTTT. This sequence encodes CASSYSMAANTGELFF.

This clone appeared a few times. J is TRBJ2-2 and V is TRBV5-4, with D possibly TRBD2 on 6 matching bases. Trimming stripped 4 bases from V and 3 bases from J, with 13 bases between. This CDR3 has 15 amino acids. CDR1 is SGHNT, CDR2 YYREEE, per germline (reference sequence). CDR3 in amino acids: CASSGWEEDTGELFF. DNA for the CDR3: TGTGCCAGCAGCGGCTGGGAGGAGGACACCGGGGAGCTGTTTTTT. The variable domain in full, with the rest retrieved from reference TRBV5-4 and TRBJ2-2, is ETGVTQSPTHLIKTRGQQVTLRCSSQSGHNTVSWYQQALGQGPQFIFQYYREEENGRGNFPPRFSGLQFPNYSSELNVNALELDDSALYLCASSGWEEDTGELFFGEGSRLTVL.

The chain couples TRBV3-1 (or the pseudogene TRBV3-2) to TRBJ1-5; TRBD1 might be the D (5 bases). The V gene lost 6 bases and the J gene lost 2 bases, with 8 bases spanning the gap. The CDR3 spans 13 residues. CDR1 and CDR2 (germline): LGHDT, YNNKEL (reference sequence). In DNA, the CDR3 is TGTGCCAGCAGTGGGACCGGCAATCAGCCCCAGCATTTT. Translating gives CASSGTGNQPQHF.

The CDR3 protein is CASSVEPGDLYEQYF. In DNA, the CDR3 is TGTGCCAGCAGCGTAGAACCCGGGGATCTATACGAGCAGTACTTC. The rearrangement links TRBV9 to TRBJ2-7, with D perhaps matching TRBD2 (5 bases). Between the trimmed V and J ends, which lost 0 bases and 4 bases, there was a span of 14 bases. The CDR3 runs 15 residues. Germline V gene sequence: CDR1 SGDLS, CDR2 YYNGEE. Full variable domain (outside the CDR3, taken from reference TRBV9 and TRBJ2-7): DSGVTQTPKHLITATGQRVTLRCSPRSGDLSVYWYQQSLDQGLQFLIQYYNGEERAKGNILERFSAQQFPDLHSELNLSSLELGDSALYFCASSVEPGDLYEQYFGPGTRLTVT.

Here the CDR3 reads CASSSADAPNTGELFF. The CDR3 coding sequence is TGTGCCAGCAGTTCCGCGGACGCACCGAACACCGGGGAGCTGTTTTTT. This chain connects TRBV28 to TRBJ2-2; D uncertain. CDR1 is MDHEN, CDR2 SYDVKM, per germline. The CDR3 contains 16 residues. V was trimmed by 4 bases and J by 0 bases, leaving 12 bases between them.